The 21 T cell receptor beta chains in this list originate from one sample, sequenced in a study of blood T cell repertoires in COVID-19. The protocol was immunoSEQ multiplex PCR, while the TCRdb copy is restricted to in-frame clones and leaves out a portion. The data hold 200,000 to 250,000 clones, with roughly 90% observed a single time. The sample taken for sequencing was PBMCs or T cells enriched from blood (not recorded which). These receptors originate from a woman in her 30s who had recovered from COVID-19.

The genes are TRBV9 and TRBJ2-5; 8 positions match TRBD2. This CDR3 has 15 amino acids. V was clipped by 6 bases and J by 3 bases; unmatched bases: 10. Germline-derived CDR1 and CDR2 are SGDLS and YYNGEE. CDR3 in DNA: TGTGCCAGCACCGGCCGAGGGACTAGAGAAGAGACCCAGTACTTC. It codes for CASTGRGTREETQYF.

The V call is TRBV6-1, the J call TRBJ2-3; D possibly corresponds to TRBD2 (7 bases). Germline CDR1 is MNHNS and CDR2 is SASEGT. Trimming stripped 2 bases from V and 1 base from J, with 22 bases between. CDR3 size: 19 residues. The CDR3 nucleotides are TGTGCCAGCAGTGAAAGTTTCGGCGGGGGCCCCGATCGCACAGATACGCAGTATTTT. It is translated as CASSESFGGGPDRTDTQYF.

This rearrangement joins TRBV9 to TRBJ2-7; 8 bases match TRBD2. CDR1 and CDR2 from the germline V gene are SGDLS and YYNGEE. V lost 0 bases to trimming and J lost 7 bases; unmatched junction nucleotides: 12. This CDR3 has 16 residues. This CDR3 reads CASSVGGGLGDWEQYF. The CDR3 region has the DNA TGTGCCAGCAGCGTAGGAGGGGGACTAGGGGACTGGGAGCAGTACTTC.

The rearrangement uses TRBV7-2 and TRBJ2-7; a possible D gene is TRBD1 (6 bases). The CDR3 contains 15 residues. Germline assignment: CDR1 SGHTA and CDR2 FQGNSA. V shed 1 base and J shed 2 bases, with 12 bases lying between them. Here the CDR3 reads CASSLDSGTTYEQYF. The CDR3 region has the DNA TGTGCCAGCAGCTTAGACTCCGGGACAACCTACGAGCAGTACTTC.

The CDR3 nucleotides read TGTGCCAGCAGACGTAGCGGGAGGAACACCGGGGAGCTGTTTTTT. This codes for CASRRSGRNTGELFF. V usage is TRBV2 and J usage is TRBJ2-2, with 9 bases identical to TRBD2. CDR3 size: 15 residues. CDR1 is SNHLY and CDR2 is FYNNEI in the germline V gene. After removal of 6 bases from V and 1 base from J, the junction contained 3 bases not matched to a gene.

Worth noting for this clone: Other DNA sequences in the same sample also yield this CDR3. The rearrangement links TRBV19 to TRBJ1-2, with D perhaps matching TRBD1 (5 bases). The CDR3 length is 12 residues. Between the trimmed V and J ends, which lost 7 bases and 2 bases, there was a span of 8 bases. The V gene's germline CDR1 is LNHDA and CDR2 SQIVND (reference sequence). The CDR3 nucleotides are TGTGCCAGTACAGGGAGGAACTATGGCTACACCTTC. As protein: CASTGRNYGYTF.

This chain connects TRBV9 to TRBJ2-3; D is ambiguous. The CDR3 length is 12 residues. Per the germline V gene, CDR1 is SGDLS and CDR2 is YYNGEE. V gave up 0 bases and J gave up 6 bases, with 5 bases separating them. CDR3: CASSVAGDTQYF. CDR3 coding DNA: TGTGCCAGCAGCGTAGCCGGGGATACGCAGTATTTT.

As DNA, the CDR3 is TGCGCCAGCAGCTCACAGGGTGCCTACAATGAGCAGTTCTTC. It specifies CASSSQGAYNEQFF. The rearrangement uses TRBV5-1 and TRBJ2-1; D perhaps matches TRBD1 (6 bases). The CDR3 loop spans 14 amino acids. Trimming removed 3 bases from V and 2 bases from J, with 9 bases in between. Germline V gives CDR1 SGHRS, CDR2 YFSETQ.

This chain uses TRBV19 with TRBJ2-7; possibly TRBD1 for D (7 bases). Trimming left V 6 bases short and J 7 bases short, with 22 bases between. CDR3 length equals 15 residues. Per germline, CDR1 LNHDA and CDR2 SQIVND (reference sequence). The CDR3 nucleotides read TGTGCCAGTAGAAGACAGACAGGGCTGGCGGGGGAGCAGTACTTC. It codes for CASRRQTGLAGEQYF.

The V and J genes are TRBV7-9 and TRBJ1-6; no clear D gene. CDR1 and CDR2 from the germline V gene are SEHNR and FQNEAQ (reference sequence). Trimming pared 5 bases from V and 10 bases from J, leaving 12 bases between. This CDR3 has 13 amino acids. This chain's CDR3 is CASSPEGGSPLHF. The CDR3 DNA follows: TGTGCCAGCAGCCCTGAGGGTGGATCACCCCTCCACTTT.

The V and J genes are TRBV20-1 and TRBJ1-4; the match to TRBD1 covers 8 bases. The CDR3 sequence is 11 residues long. Per the germline V gene, CDR1 is DFQATT and CDR2 is SNEGSKA (reference sequence). With 5 bases clipped from V and 10 bases from J, the junction kept 3 bases outside the gene matches. This CDR3 is CSARTGGKLFF. For the CDR3, the DNA is TGCAGTGCTCGTACAGGGGGAAAACTGTTTTTT.

The chain carries TRBV4-1 and TRBJ2-3; 9 bases align to TRBD2. V gave up 4 bases and J gave up 7 bases; unmatched junction bases: 15. The CDR3 runs 17 residues. Germline V CDR1 and CDR2: MGHRA, YSYEKL. CDR3 sequence: CASSPGGASGAGNTQYF. CDR3 in DNA: TGCGCCAGCAGCCCCGGCGGGGCTAGCGGGGCTGGAAATACGCAGTATTTT.

V is TRBV5-6 and J is TRBJ2-5; a possible D gene is TRBD2 (5 bases). The CDR3 spans 13 residues. The germline V gene encodes CDR1 SGHDT and CDR2 YYEEEE. V gave up 0 bases and J gave up 7 bases, with 10 bases separating them. DNA for the CDR3: TGTGCCAGCAGCTTGGGGAGTCGGGGGACCCAGTACTTC. Amino acids: CASSLGSRGTQYF.

J is TRBJ1-4 and V is TRBV11-2; maybe TRBD1 (5 bases). The CDR3 contains 15 residues. The V gene's germline CDR1 is SGHAT and CDR2 FQNNGV. Trimming left V 5 bases short and J 8 bases short, with 18 bases between. The CDR3 spells CASSLLGGGNEKLFF. The DNA of the CDR3 is TGTGCCAGCAGCCTTCTCGGGGGTGGGAACGAAAAACTGTTTTTT.

V gene TRBV7-6 combines with J gene TRBJ2-7; 9 bases are shared with TRBD2. Germline V gene sequence: CDR1 SGHVS, CDR2 FNYEAQ. The V segment lost 5 bases and the J segment 2 bases; nucleotides outside the gene matches: 10. The CDR3 spans 16 residues. CDR3 region: CASSLRGGSSTYEQYF. CDR3 in DNA: TGTGCCAGCAGCCTGCGGGGGGGCTCCTCGACCTACGAGCAGTACTTC.

The chain combines TRBV11-1 with TRBJ2-3; D remains ambiguous. V was shortened by 2 bases and J by 1 base, with 7 bases between the two germline ends. The CDR3 is made up of 14 amino acids. The germline gives CDR1 SGHAT, CDR2 FQDESV (reference sequence). Here the CDR3 DNA reads TGTGCCAGCAGCTTAAGCCTTCGCACAGATACGCAGTATTTT. Protein product: CASSLSLRTDTQYF.

The chain has TRBV7-2 and TRBJ2-7; 8 bases line up with TRBD1. This CDR3 is built from 15 residues. J gave up 3 bases and V 1 base, and 5 bases lay outside the gene matches. CDR1 and CDR2 from the germline V gene are SGHTA and FQGNSA. CDR3 amino acids: CASSLGGTGDYEQYF. The CDR3 DNA sequence: TGTGCCAGCAGCTTAGGTGGGACAGGCGACTACGAGCAGTACTTC.

The chain links TRBV15 to TRBJ1-3, with 7 positions matching TRBD1. This CDR3 is built from 17 residues. Germline V CDR1 and CDR2: LNHNV, YYDKDF (reference sequence). V gave up 3 bases and J gave up 0 bases; unmatched junction bases: 8. The CDR3 DNA is TGTGCCACCAGCAGGCCCGGGACAGTCCTCTCTGGAAACACCATATATTTT. Translating it yields CATSRPGTVLSGNTIYF.

The gene calls are TRBV7-9 and TRBJ1-5, with D perhaps matching TRBD1 (6 bases). CDR1 and CDR2 (germline): SEHNR, FQNEAQ (reference sequence). Trimming removed 4 bases from V and 0 bases from J, with 10 bases in between. CDR3 length: 15 residues. The CDR3 loop reads CASSSGDISNQPQHF. Written as DNA, the CDR3 is TGTGCCAGCAGCTCAGGGGACATTAGCAATCAGCCCCAGCATTTT.

This chain links TRBV7-3 with TRBJ1-2; 8 positions match TRBD1. V dropped 0 bases and J dropped 12; count of bases not matched to a gene: 6. The CDR3 consists of 13 residues. Germline assignment: CDR1 SGHTA and CDR2 FQGTGA. The CDR3: CASSLTGQGGDTF. DNA for the CDR3: TGTGCCAGCAGCTTAACCGGACAGGGCGGCGACACCTTC.

CDR3 region: CASSGLAENEQFF. Written as DNA, the CDR3 is TGCGCCAGCAGCGGACTAGCGGAAAATGAGCAGTTCTTC. The chain employs TRBV5-1 and TRBJ2-1, with 10 bases fitting TRBD2. V trimming: 4 bases; J trimming: 7 bases; junction bases outside the gene matches: 2. CDR1 is SGHRS and CDR2 is YFSETQ in the germline V gene. The CDR3 loop spans 13 amino acids.